The rows below give T cell receptor beta chains drawn from one sample of a study of post-analysis software for immune sequencing data. Via MiXCR, TCRdb re-called the PCR reads, giving one row per CDR3 protein. This table holds more than 500,000 distinct CDR3 sequences, around 34% found once. The sample consisted of blood. These receptors came from a girl aged 2-17 years with multiple sclerosis. CDR3s include the opening cysteine and the closing phenylalanine or tryptophan. Fields, in order: CDR3 DNA, CDR3 protein, V gene, clone size, D gene, CDR3 length, J gene. D genes are given only for firm matches. A row's size may be missing; if present it is once, few, many or a size class.

TGTGCCAGCAGTCCCGCTGGAAGAAACACTGAAGCTTTCTTT,CASSPAGRNTEAFF,TRBV27,few,-,14,TRBJ1-1
TGCAGTGCTAGGGCTACAGGGGATGGCTACACCTTC,CSARATGDGYTF,TRBV20-1,few,TRBD1,12,TRBJ1-2
TGTGCCAGCAGCTTAAACAGGGGGCCGGGTGGCTACACCTTC,CASSLNRGPGGYTF,TRBV7-9,few,TRBD1,14,TRBJ1-2
TGTGCCAGCAGCCCCCCGTCGACAGGACCATGTGGCTACACCTTC,CASSPPSTGPCGYTF,TRBV9,once,-,15,TRBJ1-2
TGTGCCAGCAGTTTAATGGCCTTACAGGATGCGGCTGGCTACACCTTC,CASSLMALQDAAGYTF,TRBV28,-,-,16,TRBJ1-2
TGTGCCAGCAGCGCCGGATTGGGGCTCACTGAAGCTTTCTTT,CASSAGLGLTEAFF,TRBV6-5,-,-,14,TRBJ1-1
TGTGCCAGCAGCGTAGGGGTGAGAATCACAGATACGCAGTATTTT,CASSVGVRITDTQYF,TRBV9,-,-,15,TRBJ2-3
TGTGCTAGTGGGCCGGGACTAGCGGACAATGAGCAGTTCTTC,CASGPGLADNEQFF,TRBV12-5,-,TRBD2,14,TRBJ2-1
TGTGCCAGCAGTTTGGAGGTAGACTATGGCTACACCTTC,CASSLEVDYGYTF,TRBV12-3/TRBV12-4,-,-,13,TRBJ1-2
TGTGCCAGCAGCCCCCAAACTGTCTACGAGCAGTACTTC,CASSPQTVYEQYF,TRBV7-6,-,-,13,TRBJ2-7
TGCAGTGCTAAGATCGACCGGCCCACAGATACGCAGTATTTT,CSAKIDRPTDTQYF,TRBV20-1,-,-,14,TRBJ2-3
TGCGCCAGCAGCGCGGACGGCCAGGGGAACACTGAAGCTTTCTTT,CASSADGQGNTEAFF,TRBV5-1,few,-,15,TRBJ1-1
TGTGCCAGCAGCTCCCTGAGTATCGAGACCCAGTACTTC,CASSSLSIETQYF,TRBV7-9,-,-,13,TRBJ2-5
TGCGCCAGCAGCCGACCAGGGGGCCTGGACACTGAAGCTTTCTTT,CASSRPGGLDTEAFF,TRBV4-1,-,TRBD1,15,TRBJ1-1
TGTGCCACAGGGGCGAGGACAGTCACAGATACGCAGTATTTT,CATGARTVTDTQYF,TRBV10-3,few,-,14,TRBJ2-3
TGTGCCAGCAGCGAGGGTATAAGTCTCTACGAGCAGTACTTC,CASSEGISLYEQYF,TRBV11-2,-,-,14,TRBJ2-7
TGCAGCGTTGAGAAGTACGGGAGTGGCTACACCTTC,CSVEKYGSGYTF,TRBV29-1,-,-,12,TRBJ1-2
TGTGCCAGCAGCTTGGCAATGCATACGCAGTATTTT,CASSLAMHTQYF,TRBV5-7,few,-,12,TRBJ2-3
TGCGCCAGCAGCCCCCAACAGGGTCCAGATACGCAGTATTTT,CASSPQQGPDTQYF,TRBV5-1,few,-,14,TRBJ2-3
TGTGCCAGCAGCTTCGGACAGGGCCAAGAGACCCAGTACTTC,CASSFGQGQETQYF,TRBV5-1,many,TRBD1,14,TRBJ2-5
TGTGCCACCAGTGACCCAAACCAAGGGGGGTTTTACAATGAGCAGTTCTTC,CATSDPNQGGFYNEQFF,TRBV24-1,-,-,17,TRBJ2-1
TGTGCCAGCAGCTCCGAAGGTGGTGGTGAAAAACTGTTTTTT,CASSSEGGGEKLFF,TRBV7-2,few,-,14,TRBJ1-4
TGTGCCAGCAGCCCGGGGACGGATTATTCACCCCTCCACTTT,CASSPGTDYSPLHF,TRBV9,-,-,14,TRBJ1-6
TGTGCCAGCAGCGGACTAGGGTCCTACAATGAGCAGTTCTTC,CASSGLGSYNEQFF,TRBV28,-,TRBD2,14,TRBJ2-1
TGTGCCAGCAGTCGGGACAGGGGTAGCACAGATGCGCAGTATTTT,CASSRDRGSTDAQYF,TRBV12-3/TRBV12-4,-,TRBD1,15,TRBJ2-3
TGTGCCAGCAGCCAAGAAAGACAGGGTCCCTATGGCTACACCTTC,CASSQERQGPYGYTF,TRBV4-2,-,TRBD1,15,TRBJ1-2
TGTGCCAGCAGCTCCATCCGACGATCCGACCCGGAGACCCAGTACTTC,CASSSIRRSDPETQYF,TRBV7-9,-,-,16,TRBJ2-5
TGTGCCAGCAGCCTTGCGTTTGGCGAGCAGTTCTTC,CASSLAFGEQFF,TRBV6-5,few,-,12,TRBJ2-1
TGTGCCAGCACTGAAGGGCAGACCTACGAGCAGTACTTC,CASTEGQTYEQYF,TRBV7-8,once,-,13,TRBJ2-7
TGTGCCAGCAGTTACAGGGCAGGGGTACAAGATACGCAGTATTTT,CASSYRAGVQDTQYF,TRBV6-6,few,-,15,TRBJ2-3
TGTGCCAGCAGTCTACAGGGGGCCGTAATATCCTACGAGCAGTACTTC,CASSLQGAVISYEQYF,TRBV6-2/TRBV6-3,-,TRBD1,16,TRBJ2-7
TGCAGTGCTAGAGATCATGCAGGGGCAGCTAACTATGGCTACACCTTC,CSARDHAGAANYGYTF,TRBV20-1,few,-,16,TRBJ1-2
TGTGCCCTGGCAGAGAGCGGACAGACTAGCTACACCTTC,CALAESGQTSYTF,TRBV10-3,-,-,13,TRBJ1-2
TGCGCCAGCAGCAGCAGGGATGTCGGCACAGATACGCAGTATTTT,CASSSRDVGTDTQYF,TRBV5-1,-,-,15,TRBJ2-3
TGTGCCAGCAGCGTAGGTGGCGGGGGGGGTCAAGAGACCCAGTACTTC,CASSVGGGGGQETQYF,TRBV9,once,TRBD2,16,TRBJ2-5
TGCGCCAGCAATAATCTAGCGGGGACCCAAGAGACCCAGTACTTC,CASNNLAGTQETQYF,TRBV5-1,-,TRBD2,15,TRBJ2-5
TGTGCCAGCAATACAGCGGGGGCGGGGAATGAGCAGTTCTTC,CASNTAGAGNEQFF,TRBV9,once,TRBD2,14,TRBJ2-1
TGTGCCAGCAGCCCCCATAGCGGGGGGGCAGGAGAGACCCAGTACTTC,CASSPHSGGAGETQYF,TRBV3-1,-,TRBD2,16,TRBJ2-5
TGTGCCAGCAGCTTAGTTCAGGGGGGGGCAATACGGGCGCAGTTCTTC,CASSLVQGGAIRAQFF,TRBV11-2,-,-,16,TRBJ2-1
TGCGCCAGCATCCGAGAACCGGGACCCCGGGGAGAGACCCAGTACTTC,CASIREPGPRGETQYF,TRBV5-1,-,-,16,TRBJ2-5
TGTGCCAGCAGTCCCGGTAAAGGGTGGACAGATACGCAGTATTTT,CASSPGKGWTDTQYF,TRBV6-6,few,-,15,TRBJ2-3
TGTGCCATCAAATCGGGCAGGGACAATTCACCCCTCCACTTT,CAIKSGRDNSPLHF,TRBV10-3,few,-,14,TRBJ1-6
TGTGCCAGCAGCCAAGACCGGACAGGGTGGTATGGCTACACCTTC,CASSQDRTGWYGYTF,TRBV4-2,-,TRBD1,15,TRBJ1-2
TGTGCCAGCAGTTTATGGGGGACAGGGGGCAACAATGAGCAGTTCTTC,CASSLWGTGGNNEQFF,TRBV28,-,TRBD1,16,TRBJ2-1
TGTGCCAGCAGCGCTACCGGGACAGGGGGCGGAGGGGAAAAACTGTTTTTT,CASSATGTGGGGEKLFF,TRBV9,-,TRBD1,17,TRBJ1-4
TGTGCCAGCCGGGCCGAAAATTCACCCCTCCACTTT,CASRAENSPLHF,TRBV7-2,-,-,12,TRBJ1-6
TGCAGTGCTAGCGCTGACTTTCAGGGGTCTAATGATGGCTACACCTTC,CSASADFQGSNDGYTF,TRBV20-1,few,-,16,TRBJ1-2
TGCGCCAGCAGCTTGGGAATTAGCGGGGGGCCCACAGATACGCAGTATTTT,CASSLGISGGPTDTQYF,TRBV5-1,-,TRBD2,17,TRBJ2-3